One sample yielded the 32 T cell receptor beta chains listed below, sequenced in a study of T cells in women clearing cervical HPV infection. The method was immunoSEQ multiplex PCR; TCRdb's version includes in-frame clones alone and lacks a portion of them. This sample's clone table lists some 40,000 clones. Sample: blood buffy coat. These receptors all stem from a woman aged 18 to 75 with a cervical HPV16 infection that either progressed to CIN3+ or cleared (not recorded which).

Points on this clone: The observed sequence ends 3 residues before the CDR3 terminus, with the missing tail filled in from the germline J gene. The chain combines TRBV19 with TRBJ1-4, with D maybe TRBD1 (5 bases). The germline gives CDR1 LNHDA, CDR2 SQIVND (reference sequence). This CDR3 comprises 13 residues. The covered CDR3 bases are TGTGCCAGTATGGGGCAGGGAAATTCACCA. It specifies CASMGQGNSP. The whole CDR3 region reads CASMGQGNSPLFF.

CDR3 bases read: TGTGCCAGCAGTTACGGGACTGGCTTCAATGAG. It translates to CASSYGTGFNE. The full CDR3 sequence reads CASSYGTGFNEQFF. V gene TRBV12-3 or TRBV12-4 combines with J gene TRBJ2-1; possibly TRBD2 for D (6 bases). The read falls 3 residues short of the CDR3 end, and the missing part is taken from the germline J gene. This CDR3 is built from 14 residues. Deletions cut 4 bases from V and 6 bases from J, with 13 bases between.

As regards this clone: The read falls 3 residues short of the CDR3 end, and the missing part is taken from the germline J gene. The V and J genes are TRBV5-1 and TRBJ1-2, with 7 nucleotides matching TRBD1. Germline V gene lookup returns CDR1 SGHRS and CDR2 YFSETQ. The CDR3 spans 14 residues. Trimming cost V 6 bases and J 4 bases; bases outside gene matches: 9. This chain's CDR3 is CASNPTGAAYGYTF. CDR3 DNA (partial): TGCGCCAGCAACCCCACAGGGGCGGCCTATGGC.

Notes on this clone: The missing CDR3 end, 3 residues past where the read stops, is filled in from the germline J gene. The chain links TRBV20-1 to TRBJ2-7, with 10 bases lining up with TRBD2. The trim removed 3 bases at V and 1 base at J, leaving 6 bases unmatched. Germline CDR1 is DFQATT and CDR2 is SNEGSKA (reference sequence). This CDR3 is built from 15 residues. The CDR3 reads CSARRVAGGSYEQYF. Incomplete CDR3 DNA: TGCAGTGCTAGGCGAGTAGCGGGAGGTTCCTACGAG.

Frequency places this clone as medium-sized. The read ends 3 residues early relative to the CDR3; the germline J gene fills the gap. The rearrangement uses TRBV5-1 and TRBJ2-3, with 7 bases fitting TRBD1. This CDR3 has 16 residues. V dropped 2 bases and J dropped 1; count of bases not matched to a gene: 7. Germline values: CDR1 SGHRS, CDR2 YFSETQ. The CDR3 sequence is CASSFIGDRRTDTQYF. The covered CDR3 bases are TGCGCCAGCAGCTTCATTGGGGACAGACGCACAGATACG.

A note on this clone: The read ends 3 residues shy of where the CDR3 ends; the end is completed using the germline J gene. This rearrangement joins TRBV2 to TRBJ2-1; 11 positions match TRBD2. V shed 3 bases, J shed 7 bases, and the junction held 5 bases outside the gene matches. CDR3 size: 15 residues. Germline V gives CDR1 SNHLY, CDR2 FYNNEI. The sequenced CDR3 bases are TGTGCCAGCAGTGACGGGACTAGCGGAGGGAATGAG. Encoded protein: CASSDGTSGGNE. From start to end, the CDR3 is CASSDGTSGGNEQFF.

Regarding this clone: The read terminates 3 residues before the CDR3 end, so the remaining end is supplied by the germline J gene. The V gene is TRBV18, the J gene TRBJ1-1; weak D call: TRBD1 (6 bases). This CDR3 contains 13 residues. Germline V gene sequence: CDR1 KGHSH, CDR2 LQKENI. The V end was cut by 3 bases, the J end by 5 bases, with 10 bases between. The CDR3 loop is CASSPAGDTEAFF. The CDR3 bases that were read are TGTGCCAGCTCACCGGCAGGGGATACTGAA.

In regard to this clone: The read ends 3 residues early relative to the CDR3; the germline J gene fills the gap. The chain is built from TRBV14 and TRBJ1-1; D not certain. Germline CDR1 and CDR2: SGHDN and FVKESK. There are 16 residues in the CDR3. Trimming took off 2 bases at V and 1 base at J, with 14 bases between the two ends. The CDR3 spells CASSQLGRGQNTEAFF. CDR3 bases read: TGTGCCAGCAGCCAACTCGGAAGAGGGCAGAACACTGAA.

Of note for this clone: The read terminates 3 residues ahead of where the CDR3 ends, so the germline J gene completes it. The rearrangement uses TRBV28 and TRBJ2-7; a weak D match, TRBD1 (5 bases). Germline CDR1 reads MDHEN; CDR2 reads SYDVKM. Trimming cost V 3 bases and J 5 bases, with 17 bases left between them. The CDR3 extends over 15 amino acids. CDR3 in amino acids: CASSLQYRPADEQYF. Incomplete CDR3 DNA: TGTGCCAGCAGTTTGCAGTACAGGCCGGCGGACGAG.

Concerning this clone: The read gets to within 3 residues of the CDR3 end, and the germline J gene fills in the rest. The rearrangement joins TRBV28 to TRBJ1-1, with TRBD1 as a possible D gene (5 bases). The germline V and J ends were trimmed by 0 bases and 1 base, with 12 bases remaining between them. The length of the CDR3 is 16 residues. The germline V gene has CDR1 MDHEN and CDR2 SYDVKM. The CDR3 reads CASSLWAGGSNTEAFF. The CDR3 bases that were read are TGTGCCAGCAGTTTATGGGCGGGGGGTTCGAACACTGAA.

As to this clone: The CDR3 extends 3 residues past the end of the read, so its final part is completed from the germline J gene. The chain uses TRBV12-5 and TRBJ1-5; D unresolved. CDR1 is LGHNT, CDR2 FRNRAP, per germline. CDR3 length: 15 amino acids. The V end lost 7 bases, the J end lost 3 bases, and 16 bases lay between the germline ends. The covered CDR3 bases are TGTGCTAGTGACACCTCAGGAGGGTTCAATCAGCCC. It is translated as CASDTSGGFNQP. The entire CDR3 is CASDTSGGFNQPQHF.

Worth noting for this clone: Read data end 3 residues before the CDR3 end; the end is taken from the germline J gene. This chain links TRBV18 with TRBJ1-4, with D possibly TRBD1 on 6 matching bases. CDR1 is KGHSH, CDR2 LQKENI, per germline. The CDR3 covers 16 residues. V lost 5 bases and J lost 8, with 21 bases in between. The CDR3 bases that were read are TGTGCCAGCTCAGGTTCCGGGACAAGGCGTGTCGAAAAA. It codes for CASSGSGTRRVEK. The full CDR3 protein is CASSGSGTRRVEKLFF.

Regarding this clone: The read terminates 3 residues ahead of where the CDR3 ends, so the germline J gene completes it. This chain connects TRBV7-2 to TRBJ2-3; D remains unclear. The germline CDR1 and CDR2 sequences are SGHTA and FQGNSA. The CDR3 is made up of 14 amino acids. With 0 bases removed from V and 0 bases from J, the gap between germline ends came to 4 bases. The covered CDR3 bases are TGTGCCAGCAGCTTAGCGGCTAGCACAGATACG. Amino acid sequence: CASSLAASTDT. The full CDR3 reads CASSLAASTDTQYF.

Notes on this clone: The read terminates 3 residues ahead of where the CDR3 ends, so the germline J gene completes it. V gene TRBV30 combines with J gene TRBJ2-3; 8 bases are shared with TRBD1. The CDR3 is 14 residues long. In germline, CDR1 is GTSNPN, CDR2 SVGIG (reference sequence). The CDR3 is CAWTDRGTDQPQYF. The sequenced part of the CDR3 DNA is TGTGCCTGGACCGACAGGGGTACGGATCAGCCG.

Concerning this clone: The read stops 3 residues short of the end of the CDR3; the missing end is completed from the germline J gene. The V gene is TRBV7-2, the J gene TRBJ2-7, with 9 bases identical to TRBD1. With 4 bases clipped from V and 4 bases from J, the junction kept 5 bases outside the gene matches. CDR3 length equals 14 residues. The germline V gene encodes CDR1 SGHTA and CDR2 FQGNSA. CDR3 sequence: CASSSGTGPYEQYF. The covered CDR3 bases are TGTGCCAGCAGCTCCGGGACAGGGCCTTACGAG.

About this clone: The sequence runs out 3 residues before the end of the CDR3; the remainder is reconstructed from the germline J gene. V and J are TRBV6-2 or TRBV6-3 and TRBJ2-7; a weak D match, TRBD2 (6 bases). V dropped 2 bases and J dropped 3 bases, with 11 bases sitting between them. In germline, CDR1 is MNHEY, CDR2 SVGEGT. CDR3 length equals 14 residues. CDR3 protein: CASSYRLAYYEQYF. The DNA read from the CDR3 is TGTGCCAGCAGTTACCGTCTAGCGTACTACGAG.

The CDR3 here is CASGLGQGPYSNQPQHF. CDR3 DNA (partial): TGTGCCAGCGGGTTGGGACAGGGACCTTATAGCAATCAGCCC. The V call is TRBV28, the J call TRBJ1-5; 9 bases are a match to TRBD1. The CDR3 extends 3 residues past the end of the read, so its final part is completed from the germline J gene. The germline V gene encodes CDR1 MDHEN and CDR2 SYDVKM. The CDR3 runs to 17 residues. Trimming at V came to 8 bases and at J to 0 bases, leaving 11 bases not matched to a gene.

As for this clone: Read sequence stops 3 residues before the CDR3 end, and the germline J gene provides the missing end. The chain carries TRBV11-3 and TRBJ2-2; D possibly corresponds to TRBD2 (6 bases). From germline, CDR1 is SGHNT and CDR2 YENEEA. This CDR3 contains 14 residues. Between the trimmed V and J ends, which lost 5 bases and 6 bases, there was a span of 13 bases. The CDR3 sequence: CASSLSGGAGELFF. CDR3 bases read: TGTGCCAGCAGCCTTTCCGGGGGAGCCGGGGAG.

A note on this clone: The read terminates 3 residues ahead of where the CDR3 ends, so the germline J gene completes it. The chain carries TRBV18 and TRBJ1-6, with TRBD1 identical over 7 bases. Germline V gene sequence: CDR1 KGHSH, CDR2 LQKENI. The CDR3 is 15 amino acids. V lost 6 bases to trimming and J lost 7 bases; unmatched junction nucleotides: 9. The CDR3 is CASSRRGTENSPLHF. The CDR3 bases that were read are TGTGCCAGCTCGCGTCGGGGGACAGAGAATTCACCC.

To note about this clone: The sequenced fragment ends 3 residues before the CDR3 boundary, so the rest is inferred from the germline J gene. The J gene is TRBJ1-5, the V gene TRBV20-1; tentative D call: TRBD1 (6 bases). CDR1 and CDR2 (germline): DFQATT, SNEGSKA (reference sequence). V was clipped by 0 bases and J by 2 bases, with 17 bases between them. The CDR3 length is 17 residues. The CDR3 sequence is CSARDRGATWGNQPQHF. CDR3 bases read: TGCAGTGCTAGAGATCGGGGGGCTACTTGGGGCAATCAGCCC.

As regards this clone: Read coverage stops 3 residues before the CDR3 terminus; the germline J gene supplies the remainder. The chain is built from TRBV20-1 and TRBJ2-7, with 7 bases aligning to TRBD2. The V and J ends lost 5 bases and 2 bases, in that order; junction bases with no gene match: 15. Germline CDR1 reads DFQATT; CDR2 reads SNEGSKA (reference sequence). There are 16 residues in the CDR3. CDR3 bases read: TGCAGTGCTCACCCCGAAGGGCGGGGGACTACCTACGAG. Translated, it gives CSAHPEGRGTTYE. The CDR3 as a whole reads CSAHPEGRGTTYEQYF.

About this clone: The CDR3 extends 3 residues past the end of the read, so its final part is completed from the germline J gene. V gene TRBV19 combines with J gene TRBJ2-3; TRBD1 matches at 8 bases. Germline values: CDR1 LNHDA, CDR2 SQIVND (reference sequence). This CDR3 contains 13 residues. The CDR3 loop reads CATARDRQETQYF. The CDR3 bases that were read are TGTGCCACCGCCCGGGACAGGCAAGAGACG.

On this clone: Read data end 3 residues before the CDR3 end; the end is taken from the germline J gene. The rearrangement uses TRBV7-8 and TRBJ1-1; D might be TRBD1 (5 bases). CDR3 length equals 15 residues. CDR1 is SGHVS and CDR2 is FQNEAQ in the germline V gene. Between the trimmed V and J ends, which lost 4 bases and 2 bases, there was a span of 14 bases. Incomplete CDR3 DNA: TGTGCCAGCAGCTCATATCAGGGTGCTAACACTGAA. Amino acid sequence: CASSSYQGANTE. The whole CDR3 is CASSSYQGANTEAFF.

For this clone: The read finishes 3 residues shy of the CDR3 end, and the germline J gene is used to complete it. This chain joins TRBV28 and TRBJ1-2; no clear D. V lost 4 bases to trimming and J lost 7 bases, with 10 bases between them. The CDR3 extends over 12 amino acids. Germline loops: CDR1 MDHEN, CDR2 SYDVKM. This chain's CDR3 is CASSYSTGGYTF. The sequenced part of the CDR3 DNA is TGTGCCAGCAGTTATTCAACGGGTGGC.

Regarding this clone: The read ends 3 residues early relative to the CDR3; the germline J gene fills the gap. The chain carries TRBV29-1 and TRBJ2-3; D not resolved. Germline CDR1 SQVTM, CDR2 ANQGSEA. CDR3 length equals 13 residues. Here the CDR3 reads CSVAPRVQETQYF. CDR3 DNA, as far as it was read: TGCAGCGTTGCCCCCCGGGTTCAAGAGACG.

To note about this clone: The DNA ends 3 residues before the CDR3 does, and the rest of the CDR3 is filled in from the germline J gene. The chain links TRBV28 to TRBJ2-7, with TRBD1 identical over 8 bases. The CDR3 covers 14 residues. V lost 2 bases, J lost 4 bases, and 4 bases stayed unmatched. In germline, CDR1 is MDHEN, CDR2 SYDVKM. The covered CDR3 bases are TGTGCCAGCAGTTTAGGACAGGGTGGTTACGAG. Encoded protein: CASSLGQGGYE. The entire CDR3 is CASSLGQGGYEQYF.

Of note for this clone: The read ends 3 residues shy of where the CDR3 ends; the end is completed using the germline J gene. Other DNA variants within this sample encode the same CDR3. V is TRBV7-9 and J is TRBJ1-3, with D perhaps matching TRBD1 (5 bases). The CDR3 runs to 13 residues. V lost 4 bases and J 9 bases, leaving 13 bases between the germline ends. Germline V lookup: CDR1 SEHNR, CDR2 FQNEAQ (reference sequence). The sequenced CDR3 bases are TGTGCCAGCAGCTCCACCACAGGTTTCACC. It specifies CASSSTTGFT. The entire CDR3 reads CASSSTTGFTIYF.

As regards this clone: The read falls 3 residues short of the CDR3 end, and the missing part is taken from the germline J gene. The rearrangement uses TRBV18 and TRBJ2-7, with D possibly matching TRBD2 (7 bases). There are 15 residues in the CDR3. With 3 bases removed from V and 2 bases from J, the gap between germline ends came to 14 bases. Germline V gene sequence: CDR1 KGHSH, CDR2 LQKENI. The CDR3 sequence is CASSPPGGPTYEQYF. Incomplete CDR3 DNA: TGTGCCAGCTCACCCCCCGGGGGGCCGACCTACGAG.

Note on this clone: The CDR3 goes on 3 residues after the read ends, and that part is filled in from the germline J gene. The V call is TRBV19, the J call TRBJ2-7; TRBD2 matches at 7 bases. Germline CDR1 LNHDA, CDR2 SQIVND (reference sequence). Trimming cost V 1 base and J 2 bases; bases outside gene matches: 5. The CDR3 runs to 15 residues. The sequenced part of the CDR3 DNA is TGTGCCAGTAGTATAGCTCGGGGGGACCCCTACGAG. It translates to CASSIARGDPYE. The entire CDR3 sequence reads CASSIARGDPYEQYF.

Of note for this clone: The read finishes 3 residues shy of the CDR3 end, and the germline J gene is used to complete it. J is TRBJ2-1 and V is TRBV19; D could derive from TRBD1 or TRBD2 (5 bases each). Trimming stripped 1 base from V and 8 bases from J, with 12 bases between. Germline V CDR1 and CDR2: LNHDA, SQIVND (reference sequence). The CDR3 runs to 14 residues. CDR3 protein: CASSIGGVSYEQFF. CDR3 DNA, as far as it was read: TGTGCCAGTAGTATAGGAGGGGTTAGCTATGAG.

Regarding this clone: The read ends 3 residues before the CDR3 terminus; that terminus is restored from the germline J gene. The rearrangement joins TRBV30 to TRBJ1-3; D is possibly TRBD1 (6 bases). V gave up 1 base and J gave up 1 base, with 8 bases separating them. Germline assignment: CDR1 GTSNPN and CDR2 SVGIG (reference sequence). This CDR3 region has 14 residues. This chain's CDR3 is CAWSGTDSGNTIYF. CDR3 DNA, as far as it was read: TGTGCCTGGAGTGGGACAGATTCTGGAAACACC.

CDR3 sequence: CASSTTTGTDTQYF. The CDR3 DNA, read in part, is TGCGCCAGCAGCACAACGACAGGGACAGATACG. This chain links TRBV5-1 with TRBJ2-3; 7 nucleotides agree with TRBD1. Read sequence stops 3 residues before the CDR3 end, and the germline J gene provides the missing end. Germline CDR1 reads SGHRS; CDR2 reads YFSETQ. The CDR3 length is 14 residues. The trim removed 4 bases at V and 3 bases at J, leaving 5 bases unmatched.